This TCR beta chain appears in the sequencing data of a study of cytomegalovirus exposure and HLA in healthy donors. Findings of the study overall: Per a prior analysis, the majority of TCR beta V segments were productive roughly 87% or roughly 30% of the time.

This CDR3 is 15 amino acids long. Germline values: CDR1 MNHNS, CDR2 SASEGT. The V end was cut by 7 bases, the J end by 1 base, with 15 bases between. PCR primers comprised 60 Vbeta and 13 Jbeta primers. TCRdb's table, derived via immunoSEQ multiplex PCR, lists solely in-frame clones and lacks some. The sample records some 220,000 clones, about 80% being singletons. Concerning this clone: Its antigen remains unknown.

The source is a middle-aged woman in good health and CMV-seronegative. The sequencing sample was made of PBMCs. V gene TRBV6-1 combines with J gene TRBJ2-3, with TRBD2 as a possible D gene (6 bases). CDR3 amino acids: CASTRLGGGTDTQYF. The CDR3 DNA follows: TGTGCCAGCACCCGATTGGGGGGTGGCACAGATACGCAGTATTTT.